What follows describes a single T cell receptor (beta chain). Its antigen is undetermined. The data belong to a study of T cell responses to AZD1222 COVID-19 vaccine. Study-wide background: Pooled together were second doses at about 4 or about 12 weeks.

General study results and limits: Only a handful of individuals given AZD1222 were seropositive at baseline. Samples come after the peak T cell response, not at day 14.

Produced via immunoSEQ multiplex PCR; TCRdb's table is partial and in-frame only. The top ten clones hold around 3% of a sample with about 110,000 clones, 87% of them seen once. The CDR3 sequence is 11 residues long. V gave up 3 bases and J gave up 4 bases, with 6 bases separating them. Germline-derived CDR1 and CDR2 are DFQATT and SNEGSKA (reference sequence). The source material was peripheral blood, sampled on day 0 of AZD1222 vaccination. The source is an adult in good health. The chain is built from TRBV20-1 and TRBJ1-1; unclear D gene. CDR3 DNA sequence: TGCAGTGCTAGTTTACGCACTGAAGCTTTCTTT. Protein: CSASLRTEAFF.